This T cell receptor beta chain was documented in a study of OX40 agonist ivuxolimab in advanced cancers. About the research overall: Dose-escalation cases comprised hepatocellular carcinoma, melanoma, renal cell or head and neck cancer. Cohort: roughly 80% men, mean age about 60, aged about 20 to 90.

The investigators sampled blood at baseline, at cycle 4 day 1, and at cycle 7 day 1. CDR1 and CDR2 (germline): MNHEY, SMNVEV (reference sequence). The trim removed 5 bases at V and 4 bases at J, leaving 7 bases unmatched. CDR3 size: 14 residues. Method: immunoSEQ multiplex PCR; TCRdb's copy keeps in-frame clones and lacks some. The data show about 79,000 clones, about 95% seen once. This material consisted of CD4+ or CD8+ T cells sorted from blood, taken in a trial of the OX40 agonist ivuxolimab. The clonotype comes from an adult with an advanced solid tumor such as melanoma, head and neck, liver or kidney cancer. J is TRBJ1-2 and V is TRBV27, with 7 bases fitting TRBD1. CDR3 sequence (DNA): TGTGCCAGCAGTCCTCGACAGGGCGCCTATGGCTACACCTTC. Residues: CASSPRQGAYGYTF.